The 25 T cell receptor beta chains below come from one sample, sequenced in a study of response to subunit inactivated influenza vaccine. TCRdb called the RT-PCR reads again in MiXCR, with one record for every CDR3 protein. The table includes approximately 520,000 distinct CDR3 sequences, roughly 23% detected once. The sample here was CD4+ T cells sorted from PBMCs, taken around 5 days after vaccination. The receptors originated from a man in his fifties or sixties who received an inactivated influenza vaccine.

This clonotype was found a few times. V is TRBV4-2 and J is TRBJ1-5; D gene uncertain. Germline values: CDR1 LGHNA, CDR2 YNFKEQ. The V and J ends lost 0 bases and 4 bases respectively, with 13 bases between them. This CDR3 spans 16 amino acids. DNA of the CDR3: TGTGCCAGCAGCCAAGAAGTGAGACATAGTAATCAGCCCCAGCATTTT. Protein product: CASSQEVRHSNQPQHF.

The chain combines TRBV12-3 or TRBV12-4 with TRBJ2-7; the D gene is possibly TRBD1 (6 bases). V dropped 7 bases and J dropped 7 bases, with 29 bases sitting between them. The CDR3 spans 17 residues. CDR3 DNA: TGTGCCAGCACCGTAACTCCCCAGGGGACCCGGGTTTTAGAGCAGTACTTC. It codes for CASTVTPQGTRVLEQYF.

The V gene is TRBV5-5, the J gene TRBJ2-1; 10 bases are shared with TRBD2. The CDR3 loop spans 15 amino acids. Germline values: CDR1 SGHKS, CDR2 YYEKEE (reference sequence). After removal of 4 bases from V and 7 bases from J, the junction contained 8 bases not matched to a gene. CDR3 protein: CASSLLAGERNEQFF. CDR3 nucleotides: TGTGCCAGCAGCCTCCTAGCGGGAGAAAGGAATGAGCAGTTCTTC.

This clonotype was observed once. V and J are TRBV12-3 or TRBV12-4 and TRBJ2-1; D assignment may be TRBD1 or TRBD2 (5 bases each). There are 16 residues in the CDR3. Trimming removed 8 bases at V and 6 bases at J, with 23 bases between. DNA of the CDR3: TGTGCCAGCGAGACACTGGGCCGGGGCCAAAGCAATGAGCAGTTCTTC. Its protein is CASETLGRGQSNEQFF.

The CDR3 is CSASRGPSYEQYF. The CDR3 DNA sequence: TGCAGTGCAAGTCGCGGCCCCTCCTACGAGCAGTACTTC. The chain recombines TRBV20-1 with TRBJ2-7; D gene ambiguous. Germline V gene lookup returns CDR1 DFQATT and CDR2 SNEGSKA (reference sequence). Trimming took off 6 bases at V and 0 bases at J, with 12 bases between the two ends. CDR3 length: 13 amino acids.

V and J are TRBV20-1 and TRBJ2-7; 8 bases map to TRBD2. Germline assignment: CDR1 DFQATT and CDR2 SNEGSKA (reference sequence). This CDR3 contains 13 residues. Trimming at V came to 2 bases and at J to 3 bases, leaving 3 bases not matched to a gene. In DNA, the CDR3 is TGCAGTGCTAGACCGGGACTAGACTACGAGCAGTACTTC. As protein: CSARPGLDYEQYF.

This clonotype was seen more than once but under ten times. The V and J genes are TRBV5-1 and TRBJ2-7; D is unclear. The CDR3 has 13 amino acids. The germline V gene has CDR1 SGHRS and CDR2 YFSETQ. V lost 3 bases, J lost 3 bases, and 10 bases lay in between. CDR3 amino acids: CASSSHGNYEQYF. In DNA form, the CDR3 reads TGCGCCAGCAGCTCACACGGAAACTACGAGCAGTACTTC.

This clonotype was counted between two and nine times. The chain carries TRBV29-1 and TRBJ1-1; D unresolved. CDR3 size: 13 residues. CDR1 is SQVTM, CDR2 ANQGSEA, per germline. V dropped 5 bases and J dropped 0 bases, with 10 bases sitting between them. Written as DNA, the CDR3 is TGCAGCGTTTGCGGGGTCCTGAACACTGAAGCTTTCTTT. Its protein is CSVCGVLNTEAFF.

This chain joins TRBV10-3 and TRBJ2-7, with D possibly being TRBD1 (5 bases). Germline V gives CDR1 ENHRY, CDR2 SYGVKD. The CDR3 loop spans 13 amino acids. V was pared by 6 bases and J by 4 bases, with 13 bases between. DNA for the CDR3: TGTGCCATCAGCACCACAAGGGGTTACGAGCAGTACTTC. The encoded protein is CAISTTRGYEQYF.

Here the CDR3 DNA reads TGTGCCAGCAGCCAAGTCCCTGGGTACGAGCAGTACTTC. Amino acid sequence: CASSQVPGYEQYF. The chain has TRBV4-2 and TRBJ2-7; D is ambiguous. The CDR3 runs 13 residues. Germline V gives CDR1 LGHNA, CDR2 YNFKEQ. Between the trimmed V and J ends, which lost 1 base and 4 bases, there was a span of 8 bases.

This clonotype has more than one count but fewer than ten. This sequence joins TRBV20-1 and TRBJ2-5; 7 nucleotides line up with TRBD2. The CDR3 covers 12 residues. Trimming removed 6 bases from V and 4 bases from J; junction bases left unmatched: 5. The germline V gene encodes CDR1 DFQATT and CDR2 SNEGSKA (reference sequence). CDR3: CSAAGLVETQYF. DNA for the CDR3: TGCAGTGCCGCTGGACTAGTAGAGACCCAGTACTTC.

The chain couples TRBV4-2 to TRBJ2-7; a weak D match, TRBD2 (5 bases). In germline, CDR1 is LGHNA, CDR2 YNFKEQ. The CDR3 spans 15 residues. Between the trimmed V and J ends, which lost 4 bases and 0 bases, there was a span of 13 bases. The CDR3 DNA is TGTGCCAGCAGCCCCCCCGGGGTCCGCTCCTACGAGCAGTACTTC. Its protein product is CASSPPGVRSYEQYF.

The chain carries TRBV7-9 and TRBJ2-7, with 7 bases identical to TRBD1. CDR1 SEHNR and CDR2 FQNEAQ come from the germline V gene (reference sequence). CDR3 size: 14 residues. V shed 5 bases, J shed 2 bases, and the junction held 6 bases outside the gene matches. CDR3 sequence: CASSPRDRTYEQYF. The CDR3 DNA reads TGTGCCAGCAGCCCACGGGACAGAACCTACGAGCAGTACTTC.

V is TRBV4-3 and J is TRBJ1-4; no firm D call. V gave up 0 bases and J gave up 9 bases, with 17 bases separating them. This CDR3 has 16 residues. The germline gives CDR1 LGHNA, CDR2 YSLEER. The chain's CDR3 is CASSQDTWVSPQKLFF. CDR3 sequence (DNA): TGCGCCAGCAGCCAAGATACATGGGTCTCCCCGCAAAAACTGTTTTTT.

This clonotype was observed at least ten times. The V and J genes are TRBV5-1 and TRBJ1-4; 9 positions match TRBD1. The germline V gene encodes CDR1 SGHRS and CDR2 YFSETQ. J was trimmed by 3 bases and V by 4 bases; bases with no gene match: 4. The length of the CDR3 is 15 residues. The CDR3 DNA sequence: TGCGCCAGCAGCGAACAGGGGGCGGCTAATGAAAAACTGTTTTTT. This gives the protein CASSEQGAANEKLFF.

The chain's CDR3 is CASSQGYGYNEQFF. The CDR3, as DNA: TGTGCCAGCAGCCAGGGGTACGGTTACAATGAGCAGTTCTTC. This rearrangement joins TRBV21-1 to TRBJ2-1; TRBD1 was called by the table and not checked on the DNA. TRBV21-1 corresponds to a pseudogene. CDR3 length: 14 residues.

This clonotype turned up a few times. The chain recombines TRBV4-2 with TRBJ2-5; 7 positions match TRBD2. Germline CDR1 is LGHNA and CDR2 is YNFKEQ. V lost 0 bases and J lost 2; bases outside the gene matches: 3. The CDR3 covers 15 residues. The CDR3 coding sequence is TGTGCCAGCAGCCAAGAGGCTAGCGGTCAAGAGACCCAGTACTTC. Its protein product is CASSQEASGQETQYF.

The V call is TRBV20-1, the J call TRBJ2-3; 7 bases map to TRBD2. The CDR3 runs to 14 residues. Trimming at V came to 6 bases and at J to 1 base, leaving 7 bases not matched to a gene. CDR1 is DFQATT and CDR2 is SNEGSKA in the germline V gene (reference sequence). The CDR3 coding sequence is TGCAGTGCGCAGCTAGCGGTCGGCACAGATACGCAGTATTTT. This translates into CSAQLAVGTDTQYF.

This clonotype has just a few counts. The J gene is TRBJ2-6, the V gene TRBV12-3 or TRBV12-4; possibly TRBD2 for D (6 bases). CDR3 length: 16 amino acids. V gave up 2 bases and J gave up 1 base, with 9 bases separating them. In DNA form, the CDR3 reads TGTGCCAGCAGTTTACAACGGGGGTCTGGGGCCAACGTCCTGACTTTC. Its protein is CASSLQRGSGANVLTF.

The chain employs TRBV6-2 or TRBV6-3 and TRBJ2-4, with unresolved D. The V and J ends lost 0 bases and 9 bases respectively, with 12 bases between them. The V gene's germline CDR1 is MNHEY and CDR2 SVGEGT. The CDR3 covers 14 residues. This chain's CDR3 is CASSYSGTIGIQYF. For the CDR3, the DNA is TGTGCCAGCAGTTACTCGGGCACCATAGGCATTCAGTACTTC.

The chain couples TRBV12-3 or TRBV12-4 to TRBJ2-1; D unresolved. The germline V and J ends were trimmed by 2 bases and 8 bases, with 13 bases remaining between them. The CDR3 totals 14 residues. In DNA form, the CDR3 reads TGTGCCAGCAGTTTACCCCTCATAGAGGATGAGCAGTTCTTC. Its translation is CASSLPLIEDEQFF.

CDR3 residues: CATSESGPSTDTQYF. The CDR3 nucleotides are TGTGCCACCAGTGAGAGCGGACCTAGCACAGATACGCAGTATTTT. This chain connects TRBV24-1 to TRBJ2-3, with D perhaps matching TRBD2 (5 bases). Per the germline V gene, CDR1 is KGHDR and CDR2 is SFDVKD. This CDR3 is 15 amino acids long. Deletions cut 4 bases from V and 0 bases from J, with 10 bases between.

The table lists this clonotype with a few counts. This chain links TRBV10-2 with TRBJ1-6, with 7 bases that match TRBD1. The CDR3 totals 13 residues. Per germline, CDR1 WSHSY and CDR2 SAAADI. After removal of 2 bases from V and 9 bases from J, the junction contained 1 base not matched to a gene. The CDR3 DNA follows: TGCGCCAGCAGTGAGGCAGGGGGTTCACCCCTCCACTTT. Protein: CASSEAGGSPLHF.

CDR3 nucleotide sequence: TGTGCCAGCAGTTTGAGTCGACAGTTCACCGGGGAGCTGTTTTTT. Translation: CASSLSRQFTGELFF. V usage is TRBV12-3 or TRBV12-4 and J usage is TRBJ2-2, with D maybe TRBD1 (5 bases). Trimming pared 3 bases from V and 4 bases from J, leaving 12 bases between. This CDR3 has 15 residues.

The chain carries TRBV5-6 and TRBJ2-1; D may be TRBD2 (5 bases). The length of the CDR3 is 16 residues. With 1 base removed from V and 0 bases from J, the gap between germline ends came to 11 bases. Germline V gives CDR1 SGHDT, CDR2 YYEEEE. The CDR3 region has the DNA TGTGCCAGCAGCTTGTTGGGAGTAGCCTCCTACAATGAGCAGTTCTTC. It encodes CASSLLGVASYNEQFF.